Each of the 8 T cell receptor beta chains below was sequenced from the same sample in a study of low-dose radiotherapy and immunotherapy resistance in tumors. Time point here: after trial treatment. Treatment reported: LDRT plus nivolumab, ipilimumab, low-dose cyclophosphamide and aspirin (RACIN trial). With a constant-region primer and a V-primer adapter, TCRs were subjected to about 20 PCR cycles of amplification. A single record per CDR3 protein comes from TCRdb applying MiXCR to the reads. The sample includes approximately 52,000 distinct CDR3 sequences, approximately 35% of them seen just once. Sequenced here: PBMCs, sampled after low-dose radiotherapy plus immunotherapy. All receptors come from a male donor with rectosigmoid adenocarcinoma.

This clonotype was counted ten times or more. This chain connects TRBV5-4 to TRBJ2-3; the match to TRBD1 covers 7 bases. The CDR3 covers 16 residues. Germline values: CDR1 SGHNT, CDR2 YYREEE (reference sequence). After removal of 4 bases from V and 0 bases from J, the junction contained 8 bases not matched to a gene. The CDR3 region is CASSGLTGHSTDTQYF. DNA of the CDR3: TGTGCCAGCAGCGGACTGACAGGGCATAGCACAGATACGCAGTATTTT. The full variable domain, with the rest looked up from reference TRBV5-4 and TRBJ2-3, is ETGVTQSPTHLIKTRGQQVTLRCSSQSGHNTVSWYQQALGQGPQFIFQYYREEENGRGNFPPRFSGLQFPNYSSELNVNALELDDSALYLCASSGLTGHSTDTQYFGPGTRLTVL.

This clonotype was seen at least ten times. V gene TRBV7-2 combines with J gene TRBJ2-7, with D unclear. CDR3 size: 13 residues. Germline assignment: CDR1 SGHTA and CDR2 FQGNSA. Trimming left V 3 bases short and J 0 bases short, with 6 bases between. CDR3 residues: CASSFGFSYEQYF. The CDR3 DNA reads TGTGCCAGCAGCTTTGGGTTCTCCTACGAGCAGTACTTC.

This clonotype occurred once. DNA for the CDR3: TGTGCCAGCAGCTTTTGGGGTACGGGAAGGGAGCTGTTTTTT. Amino acids: CASSFWGTGRELFF. V and J are TRBV5-6 and TRBJ2-2; perhaps TRBD2 as D (5 bases). The CDR3 loop spans 14 amino acids. CDR1 SGHDT and CDR2 YYEEEE come from the germline V gene. Trimming cost V 2 bases and J 9 bases, with 14 bases left between them. Filled out from reference TRBV5-6 and TRBJ2-2, the complete variable domain reads DAGVTQSPTHLIKTRGQQVTLRCSPKSGHDTVSWYQQALGQGPQFIFQYYEEEERQRGNFPDRFSGHQFPNYSSELNVNALLLGDSALYLCASSFWGTGRELFFGEGSRLTVL.

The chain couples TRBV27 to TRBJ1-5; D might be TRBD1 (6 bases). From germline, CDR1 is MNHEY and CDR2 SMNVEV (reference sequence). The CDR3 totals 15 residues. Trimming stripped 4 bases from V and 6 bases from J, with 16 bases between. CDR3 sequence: CASSYHQGRGQPQHF. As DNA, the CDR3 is TGTGCCAGCAGTTACCATCAGGGGCGAGGTCAGCCCCAGCATTTT.

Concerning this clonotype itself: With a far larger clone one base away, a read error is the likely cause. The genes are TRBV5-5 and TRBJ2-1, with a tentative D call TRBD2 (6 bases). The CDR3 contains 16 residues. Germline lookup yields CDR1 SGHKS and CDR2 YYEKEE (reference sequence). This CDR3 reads CASSSRRGSSYNEQFF. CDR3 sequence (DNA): TGCGCCAGCAGCAGTCGGAGGGGCTCTTCCTACAATGAGCAGTTCTTC.

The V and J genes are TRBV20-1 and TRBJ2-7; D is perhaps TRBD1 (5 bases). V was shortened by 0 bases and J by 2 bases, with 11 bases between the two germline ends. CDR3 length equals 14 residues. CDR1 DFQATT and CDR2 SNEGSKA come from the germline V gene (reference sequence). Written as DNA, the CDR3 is TGCAGTGCTAGAGATGAACAGGCCACCTACGAGCAGTACTTC. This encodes CSARDEQATYEQYF.

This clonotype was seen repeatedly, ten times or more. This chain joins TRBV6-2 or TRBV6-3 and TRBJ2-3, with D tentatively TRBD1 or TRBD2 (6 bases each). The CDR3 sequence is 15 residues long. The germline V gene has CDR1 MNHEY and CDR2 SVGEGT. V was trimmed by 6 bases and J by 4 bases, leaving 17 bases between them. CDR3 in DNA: TGTGCCAGCAGACGGCCCACCGGGGGCCCAGATACGCAGTATTTT. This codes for CASRRPTGGPDTQYF.

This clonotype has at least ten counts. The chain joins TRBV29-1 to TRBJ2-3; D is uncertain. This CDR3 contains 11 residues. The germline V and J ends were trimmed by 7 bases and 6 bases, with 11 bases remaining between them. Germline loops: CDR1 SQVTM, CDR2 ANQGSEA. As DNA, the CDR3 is TGCAGCGCCCCTAAGGAGGATACGCAGTATTTT. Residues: CSAPKEDTQYF.